This T cell receptor (beta chain) came from a study of shared clonotypes between healthy human individuals. Generated by immunoSEQ multiplex PCR, the TCRdb table keeps only in-frame clones and is missing some. The table includes roughly 2,300,000 clones, under 95% detected once. The sequenced material came from naive CD4+ T cells from PBMCs. Stated subset: CD45RA+ positively selected. This receptor was identified in a man aged 18 to 30 in good health. Some clones in this sample may be carry-over from other donors' samples.

The CDR3 region is CASSQTGPGELFF. CDR3 nucleotide sequence: TGTGCCAGCAGTCAAACAGGGCCCGGGGAGCTGTTTTTT. V usage is TRBV6-5 and J usage is TRBJ2-2, with TRBD1 as a possible D gene (6 bases). CDR1 and CDR2 from the germline V gene are MNHEY and SVGAGI. Trimming shortened V by 5 bases and J by 6 bases, and 10 bases separated the two germline ends. This CDR3 is built from 13 residues.